Listed below are T cell receptor beta chains from one sample, sequenced in a study of CD8+CD57+ T cells in acquired aplastic anemia. TCRdb fed the reads into MiXCR, producing one record per CDR3 protein. This table holds about 200,000 distinct CDR3 sequences, 30% to 40% found once. What was sequenced was sorted CD4+, CD8+, or CD8+CD57+ T cells (not recorded which) from PBMCs. The source of these receptors is a human donor in good health, serving as a control. Each CDR3 is given with its conserved first and last residue. A D gene is named only where the DNA matches it firmly. Some rows have no size entry. The others give once, few or many, or a class for an expanded clone.

d_call: .; j_call: TRBJ1-4; v_call: TRBV5-5; clone_size: few; cdr3_aa: CASSLVGGEKLFF; cdr3_nt: TGTGCCAGCAGCTTGGTCGGGGGGGAAAAACTGTTTTTT
d_call: .; j_call: TRBJ2-5; v_call: TRBV13; clone_size: many; cdr3_aa: CASSSRRVGETQYF; cdr3_nt: TGTGCCAGCAGCTCGAGAAGGGTGGGAGAGACCCAGTACTTC
d_call: TRBD1; j_call: TRBJ1-5; v_call: TRBV11-2; clone_size: .; cdr3_aa: CASSPQGGYSNQPQHF; cdr3_nt: TGTGCCAGCAGCCCCCAGGGGGGGTACAGCAATCAGCCCCAGCATTTT
d_call: .; j_call: TRBJ2-7; v_call: TRBV19; clone_size: many; cdr3_aa: CASSIETGREQYF; cdr3_nt: TGTGCCAGTAGTATAGAGACAGGGAGGGAGCAGTACTTC
d_call: .; j_call: TRBJ1-5; v_call: TRBV25-1; clone_size: .; cdr3_aa: CASSLGDYEQPQHF; cdr3_nt: TGTGCCAGCAGTTTAGGGGACTACGAGCAGCCCCAGCATTTT
d_call: TRBD2; j_call: TRBJ2-3; v_call: TRBV2; clone_size: few; cdr3_aa: CASTIAGGRNEQYF; cdr3_nt: TGTGCCAGCACGATAGCGGGAGGGAGGAATGAGCAGTATTTT
d_call: TRBD2; j_call: TRBJ2-3; v_call: TRBV11-2; clone_size: few; cdr3_aa: CASSWGTSGFTDTQYF; cdr3_nt: TGTGCCAGCAGCTGGGGGACTAGCGGTTTCACAGATACGCAGTATTTT
d_call: .; j_call: TRBJ1-1; v_call: TRBV19; clone_size: .; cdr3_aa: CASSIGPEAEAFF; cdr3_nt: TGTGCCAGTAGTATAGGTCCCGAAGCTGAAGCTTTCTTT
d_call: TRBD2; j_call: TRBJ2-7; v_call: TRBV5-1; clone_size: .; cdr3_aa: CASSWTGTSGVEQYF; cdr3_nt: TGCGCCAGCAGCTGGACCGGGACTAGCGGAGTGGAGCAGTACTTC
d_call: .; j_call: TRBJ2-7; v_call: TRBV25-1; clone_size: many; cdr3_aa: CASSEWIGPYSYEQYF; cdr3_nt: TGTGCCAGCAGTGAATGGATAGGCCCATACTCCTACGAGCAGTACTTC
d_call: TRBD1; j_call: TRBJ1-6; v_call: TRBV3-1; clone_size: .; cdr3_aa: CASSQGIRGLSYNSPLHF; cdr3_nt: TGTGCCAGCAGCCAAGGCATCAGGGGGTTATCCTATAATTCACCCCTCCACTTT
d_call: .; j_call: TRBJ2-7; v_call: TRBV20-1; clone_size: many; cdr3_aa: CSAKGLLQTYEQYF; cdr3_nt: TGCAGTGCAAAAGGACTACTCCAAACCTACGAGCAGTACTTC
d_call: TRBD1; j_call: TRBJ2-7; v_call: TRBV29-1; clone_size: few; cdr3_aa: CSVARSAGGIEQYF; cdr3_nt: TGCAGCGTTGCAAGGAGCGCAGGGGGCATCGAGCAGTACTTC
d_call: .; j_call: TRBJ1-2; v_call: TRBV5-4; clone_size: many; cdr3_aa: CASSLPGDGYTF; cdr3_nt: TGTGCCAGCAGCTTGCCAGGGGATGGCTACACCTTC
d_call: .; j_call: TRBJ2-1; v_call: TRBV10-3; clone_size: many; cdr3_aa: CAISEKAGGSYNEQFF; cdr3_nt: TGTGCCATCAGTGAGAAGGCAGGGGGGTCCTACAATGAGCAGTTCTTC
d_call: .; j_call: TRBJ2-1; v_call: TRBV28; clone_size: .; cdr3_aa: CASSLGGEWHNEQFF; cdr3_nt: TGTGCCAGCAGTCTGGGTGGGGAGTGGCACAATGAGCAGTTCTTC
d_call: .; j_call: TRBJ2-2; v_call: TRBV28; clone_size: few; cdr3_aa: CASSFPEEPNTGELFF; cdr3_nt: TGTGCCAGCAGTTTTCCTGAGGAGCCGAACACCGGGGAGCTGTTTTTT
d_call: TRBD2; j_call: TRBJ2-2; v_call: TRBV11-1; clone_size: .; cdr3_aa: CASSFRGGANGELFF; cdr3_nt: TGTGCCAGCAGCTTCCGCGGGGGGGCGAACGGGGAGCTGTTTTTT
d_call: .; j_call: TRBJ1-2; v_call: TRBV6-5; clone_size: many; cdr3_aa: CASSYGGLGYGYTF; cdr3_nt: TGTGCCAGCAGTTACGGGGGCCTAGGCTATGGCTACACCTTC
d_call: .; j_call: TRBJ1-2; v_call: TRBV12-5; clone_size: .; cdr3_aa: CASGSWTRGGYTF; cdr3_nt: TGTGCTAGTGGTTCGTGGACCCGAGGTGGCTACACCTTC
d_call: TRBD1; j_call: TRBJ1-1; v_call: TRBV7-8; clone_size: .; cdr3_aa: CASSSGGQGATEAFF; cdr3_nt: TGTGCCAGCAGCTCCGGCGGGCAGGGGGCGACTGAAGCTTTCTTT
d_call: .; j_call: TRBJ2-1; v_call: TRBV7-2; clone_size: many; cdr3_aa: CASSFGGNNEQFF; cdr3_nt: TGTGCCAGCAGCTTTGGGGGGAACAATGAGCAGTTCTTC
d_call: .; j_call: TRBJ2-3; v_call: TRBV2; clone_size: many; cdr3_aa: CASRTTRSTDTQYF; cdr3_nt: TGTGCCAGCAGGACGACTAGAAGCACAGATACGCAGTATTTT
d_call: .; j_call: TRBJ2-2; v_call: TRBV5-4; clone_size: few; cdr3_aa: CASSLESGANTGELFF; cdr3_nt: TGTGCCAGCAGCTTGGAGTCCGGCGCGAACACCGGGGAGCTGTTTTTT
d_call: TRBD1; j_call: TRBJ2-7; v_call: TRBV18; clone_size: many; cdr3_aa: CASSSGTGRPEQYF; cdr3_nt: TGTGCCAGCTCGTCCGGGACAGGGCGACCCGAGCAGTACTTC
d_call: .; j_call: TRBJ2-1; v_call: TRBV5-4; clone_size: few; cdr3_aa: CASSLVIDGNEQFF; cdr3_nt: TGTGCCAGCAGCTTGGTTATTGACGGAAATGAGCAGTTCTTC
d_call: .; j_call: TRBJ2-5; v_call: TRBV2; clone_size: many; cdr3_aa: CASRKRALQETQYF; cdr3_nt: TGTGCCAGCAGGAAGAGGGCCCTCCAAGAGACCCAGTACTTC
d_call: .; j_call: TRBJ1-1; v_call: TRBV3-1; clone_size: .; cdr3_aa: CASSQLGGGAFF; cdr3_nt: TGTGCCAGCAGCCAACTCGGGGGGGGAGCTTTCTTT
d_call: TRBD1; j_call: TRBJ2-7; v_call: TRBV4-2; clone_size: many; cdr3_aa: CASSRLGQQYEQYF; cdr3_nt: TGTGCCAGCAGCCGACTGGGACAGCAATACGAGCAGTACTTC
d_call: TRBD1; j_call: TRBJ1-6; v_call: TRBV19; clone_size: .; cdr3_aa: CASSLLGGQSNSPLHF; cdr3_nt: TGTGCCAGTAGTCTCCTTGGGGGACAGTCGAATTCACCCCTCCACTTT
d_call: TRBD2; j_call: TRBJ2-5; v_call: TRBV7-9; clone_size: .; cdr3_aa: CASSQTSGGKETQYF; cdr3_nt: TGTGCCAGCAGTCAGACTAGCGGGGGAAAAGAGACCCAGTACTTC
d_call: .; j_call: TRBJ1-1; v_call: TRBV6-2/TRBV6-3; clone_size: .; cdr3_aa: CASSYRVFEGGMNTEAFF; cdr3_nt: TGTGCCAGCAGTTACAGAGTCTTTGAGGGGGGGATGAACACTGAAGCTTTCTTT
d_call: .; j_call: TRBJ1-5; v_call: TRBV5-5; clone_size: .; cdr3_aa: CASSLVLGSNQSQHF; cdr3_nt: TGTGCCAGCAGCTTGGTATTAGGGAGCAATCAGTCCCAGCATTTT
d_call: .; j_call: TRBJ1-2; v_call: TRBV19; clone_size: many; cdr3_aa: CASSIGGRESGYTF; cdr3_nt: TGTGCCAGTAGTATAGGTGGCAGGGAAAGTGGCTACACCTTC
d_call: .; j_call: TRBJ2-7; v_call: TRBV6-1; clone_size: .; cdr3_aa: CASSEEHGTSLEQYF; cdr3_nt: TGTGCCAGCAGTGAAGAGCACGGGACTTCTCTAGAGCAGTACTTC
d_call: .; j_call: TRBJ1-4; v_call: TRBV9; clone_size: few; cdr3_aa: CASSVFSGDRFGEKLFF; cdr3_nt: TGTGCCAGCAGCGTATTCTCGGGAGACAGGTTCGGAGAAAAACTGTTTTTT
d_call: .; j_call: TRBJ1-4; v_call: TRBV15; clone_size: many; cdr3_aa: CATSNADTNNEKLFF; cdr3_nt: TGTGCCACCAGCAACGCTGACACTAACAATGAAAAACTGTTTTTT
d_call: TRBD2; j_call: TRBJ2-2; v_call: TRBV20-1; clone_size: .; cdr3_aa: CSARVGTTDTGELFF; cdr3_nt: TGCAGTGCTAGAGTTGGGACTACCGATACCGGGGAGCTGTTTTTT
d_call: TRBD2; j_call: TRBJ2-3; v_call: TRBV12-3/TRBV12-4; clone_size: few; cdr3_aa: CASSLDLASGPDTQYF; cdr3_nt: TGTGCCAGCAGTTTAGATTTGGCTAGCGGGCCAGATACGCAGTATTTT
d_call: .; j_call: TRBJ1-2; v_call: TRBV4-3; clone_size: .; cdr3_aa: CASSQEIAEAYGYTF; cdr3_nt: TGCGCCAGCAGCCAAGAGATAGCCGAAGCCTATGGCTACACCTTC
d_call: TRBD1; j_call: TRBJ1-5; v_call: TRBV15; clone_size: few; cdr3_aa: CAGSDRGRQPQHF; cdr3_nt: TGTGCCGGCAGTGACAGGGGCCGTCAGCCCCAGCATTTT
d_call: .; j_call: TRBJ2-7; v_call: TRBV15; clone_size: few; cdr3_aa: CAASSEQDPSLSYEQYF; cdr3_nt: TGTGCCGCCAGCAGTGAACAGGACCCCTCCCTCTCCTACGAGCAGTACTTC
d_call: TRBD1; j_call: TRBJ2-7; v_call: TRBV24-1; clone_size: few; cdr3_aa: CATSGVWLMGTGIYEQYF; cdr3_nt: TGTGCCACCAGTGGGGTTTGGTTAATGGGGACAGGCATCTACGAGCAGTACTTC
d_call: .; j_call: TRBJ1-2; v_call: TRBV10-3; clone_size: .; cdr3_aa: CAISEANTELNYGYTF; cdr3_nt: TGTGCCATCAGTGAGGCGAATACAGAGTTAAACTATGGCTACACCTTC
d_call: .; j_call: TRBJ2-4; v_call: TRBV11-2; clone_size: .; cdr3_aa: CASRTGTGAKNIQYF; cdr3_nt: TGCGCCAGCAGGACGGGCACAGGAGCCAAAAACATTCAGTACTTC
d_call: .; j_call: TRBJ2-5; v_call: TRBV7-8; clone_size: .; cdr3_aa: CAGSLSLEFSWGETQYF; cdr3_nt: TGTGCCGGCAGCTTATCCCTGGAGTTTAGCTGGGGAGAGACCCAGTACTTC
d_call: .; j_call: TRBJ2-3; v_call: TRBV10-3; clone_size: .; cdr3_aa: CAIGADWDTQYF; cdr3_nt: TGTGCCATCGGGGCCGATTGGGATACGCAGTATTTT
d_call: .; j_call: TRBJ2-7; v_call: TRBV10-3; clone_size: .; cdr3_aa: CAISDSSYEQYF; cdr3_nt: TGTGCCATCAGTGACAGCTCCTACGAGCAGTACTTC
d_call: .; j_call: TRBJ1-6; v_call: TRBV20-1; clone_size: many; cdr3_aa: CSAHGGGDYNSPLHF; cdr3_nt: TGCAGTGCACACGGCGGGGGGGACTATAATTCACCCCTCCACTTT
d_call: .; j_call: TRBJ1-5; v_call: TRBV15; clone_size: .; cdr3_aa: CATAARVGAEPQHF; cdr3_nt: TGTGCCACCGCCGCCAGGGTAGGTGCGGAACCCCAGCATTTT
d_call: TRBD1; j_call: TRBJ1-5; v_call: TRBV19; clone_size: many; cdr3_aa: CASSRDRTSNQPQHF; cdr3_nt: TGTGCCAGTAGTAGGGACAGGACCAGCAATCAGCCCCAGCATTTT
d_call: .; j_call: TRBJ1-6; v_call: TRBV7-6; clone_size: .; cdr3_aa: CASRLVTPNSPLHF; cdr3_nt: TGTGCCAGCAGACTAGTAACACCGAATTCACCCCTCCACTTT